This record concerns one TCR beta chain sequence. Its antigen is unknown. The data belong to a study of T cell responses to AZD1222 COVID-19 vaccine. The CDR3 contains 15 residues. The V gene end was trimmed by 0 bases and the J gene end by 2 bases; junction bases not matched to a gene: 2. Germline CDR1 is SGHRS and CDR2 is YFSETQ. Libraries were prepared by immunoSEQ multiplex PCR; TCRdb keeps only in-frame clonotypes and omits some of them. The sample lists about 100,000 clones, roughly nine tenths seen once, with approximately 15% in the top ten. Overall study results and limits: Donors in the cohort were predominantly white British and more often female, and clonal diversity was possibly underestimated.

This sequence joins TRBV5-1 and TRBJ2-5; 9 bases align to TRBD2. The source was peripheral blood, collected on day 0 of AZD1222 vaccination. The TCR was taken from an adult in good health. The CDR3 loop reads CASSLELAGQETQYF. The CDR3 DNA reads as TGCGCCAGCAGCTTGGAGCTAGCGGGGCAAGAGACCCAGTACTTC.